The 30 T cell receptor beta chains given below trace back to one sample, sequenced in a study of blood T cells in healthy people across ages. The authors ran a second PCR of roughly 7 to 11 cycles using a sample-barcoded 5' primer and a J-beta primer mix. One entry per CDR3 protein results from TCRdb running MiXCR on the 5' RACE reads. The profile shows roughly 1.9 million distinct CDR3 sequences, more than 35% of them singletons. The sample consisted of blood. The receptor set was obtained from a human donor in good health.

V usage is TRBV24-1 and J usage is TRBJ2-1; no clear D. Per the germline V gene, CDR1 is KGHDR and CDR2 is SFDVKD. V gave up 4 bases and J gave up 6 bases, with 12 bases separating them. CDR3 length: 14 residues. CDR3 nucleotides: TGTGCCACCAGTGACTCCCCGGATACCAATGAGCAGTTCTTC. It yields the protein CATSDSPDTNEQFF.

V gene TRBV12-3 or TRBV12-4 combines with J gene TRBJ2-5, with 10 bases fitting TRBD1. This CDR3 has 15 amino acids. Trimming at V came to 3 bases and at J to 3 bases, leaving 4 bases not matched to a gene. CDR3 sequence reads: CASSLGTGVEETQYF. The CDR3 coding sequence is TGTGCCAGCAGTTTGGGGACAGGGGTAGAAGAGACCCAGTACTTC.

As regards this clonotype: At one boundary the junction diverges from the germline segment, which might be a read error. V and J are TRBV9 and TRBJ2-1, with TRBD2 matching 7 bases. The length of the CDR3 is 15 residues. The germline gives CDR1 SGDLS, CDR2 YYNGEE. CDR3 residues: CACSVVQGPGGEQFF. Here the CDR3 DNA reads TGTGCCTGCAGCGTAGTTCAGGGACCGGGGGGTGAGCAGTTCTTC.

The CDR3 loop is CAIGLVGDEQYF. Here the CDR3 DNA reads TGTGCCATCGGACTAGTCGGCGACGAGCAGTACTTC. This sequence joins TRBV10-3 and TRBJ2-7; 7 positions agree with TRBD2. The CDR3 has 12 residues. The trim removed 8 bases at V and 5 bases at J, leaving 6 bases unmatched. Germline loops: CDR1 ENHRY, CDR2 SYGVKD.

This clonotype has just one count. The chain links TRBV15 to TRBJ1-5; D is possibly TRBD1 (5 bases). CDR1 is LNHNV, CDR2 YYDKDF, per germline (reference sequence). V shed 2 bases and J shed 0 bases, with 11 bases lying between them. The CDR3 is made up of 16 amino acids. The CDR3 region is CATSRTDSYSNQPQHF. CDR3 DNA sequence: TGTGCCACCAGCAGAACCGACAGCTATAGCAATCAGCCCCAGCATTTT.

In this sample, this clonotype turned up a few times. The V gene is TRBV12-3 or TRBV12-4, the J gene TRBJ2-3, with 12 bases identical to TRBD2. Trimming at V came to 6 bases and at J to 2 bases, leaving 6 bases not matched to a gene. The CDR3 is 16 residues long. The CDR3 protein is CASSPTSGGITDTQYF. The CDR3 bases are TGTGCCAGCAGCCCTACTAGCGGGGGGATCACAGATACGCAGTATTTT.

This clonotype has just one count. The CDR3 bases are TGTGCCAGCAGCGACCGACAGGGGGTTGCCGCTGAGCAGTTCTTC. Amino acids: CASSDRQGVAAEQFF. This rearrangement joins TRBV9 to TRBJ2-1; the match to TRBD1 covers 9 bases. Germline values: CDR1 SGDLS, CDR2 YYNGEE. The ends lost 3 bases at V and 9 bases at J; junction bases unmatched: 10. This CDR3 has 15 residues.

This clonotype appeared a few times. The chain couples TRBV4-2 to TRBJ2-1; D is perhaps TRBD1 (5 bases). V lost 1 base, J lost 2 bases, and 12 bases lay in between. The CDR3 is 16 amino acids. CDR1 LGHNA and CDR2 YNFKEQ come from the germline V gene. CDR3 in DNA: TGTGCCAGCAGCCAAGGTCTAGGGGATCCCTACAATGAGCAGTTCTTC. Translated, it gives CASSQGLGDPYNEQFF.

The chain has TRBV6-1 and TRBJ2-1; 11 bases map to TRBD2. Germline values: CDR1 MNHNS, CDR2 SASEGT. J gave up 0 bases and V 4 bases, and 8 bases lay outside the gene matches. The CDR3 has 18 residues. CDR3 region: CASSAGTSGLSSYNEQFF. In DNA, the CDR3 is TGTGCCAGCAGTGCCGGGACTAGCGGCCTGAGCTCCTACAATGAGCAGTTCTTC.

Turning to this clonotype: It may be a read error: a sequence one base away is much more abundant. V and J are TRBV7-9 and TRBJ2-7, with D hard to call. CDR1 is SEHNR, CDR2 FQNEAQ, per germline (reference sequence). The CDR3 has 12 amino acids. The CDR3 coding sequence is TGTACCAGCAGCTTAGGGTCTACCGAGCAGTACTTC. Translated, it gives CTSSLGSTEQYF.

About this clonotype itself: A single base separates this from a much larger clone, so it may be a read error. This sequence joins TRBV10-3 and TRBJ2-3; TRBD2 matches at 14 bases. Trimming removed 10 bases from V and 2 bases from J; junction bases left unmatched: 8. Germline CDR1 and CDR2: ENHRY and SYGVKD. The CDR3 contains 16 residues. CDR3 coding DNA: TGTGCCACCAGAAGGACTAGCGGGGGGAACACAGATACGCAGTATTTT. It encodes CATRRTSGGNTDTQYF.

This clonotype was counted a few times. This rearrangement joins TRBV29-1 to TRBJ2-1; TRBD2 might be the D (6 bases). The CDR3 is 14 amino acids. Trimming cost V 4 bases and J 13 bases, with 23 bases left between them. Germline CDR1 and CDR2: SQVTM and ANQGSEA. The CDR3 region has the DNA TGCAGCGTTGTTACTAGCCTGACGTTAGAGACCCAGTTCTTC. Amino acids: CSVVTSLTLETQFF.

V gene TRBV4-3 combines with J gene TRBJ2-3; 9 bases fit TRBD1. Trimming removed 6 bases from V and 2 bases from J; junction bases left unmatched: 9. This CDR3 has 16 residues. Germline CDR1 reads LGHNA; CDR2 reads YSLEER. The CDR3 here is CASSTDRGYSTDTQYF. The CDR3 DNA reads as TGCGCCAGCAGTACCGACAGGGGGTATTCCACAGATACGCAGTATTTT.

The CDR3 DNA sequence: TGTGCCGCCGGCCGGGCGGGGGGGTACACCGGGGAGCTGTTTTTT. It yields the protein CAAGRAGGYTGELFF. V gene TRBV15 combines with J gene TRBJ2-2, with 9 nucleotides matching TRBD2. Losses at the gene ends were 11 bases for V and 3 bases for J; bases not matched to a gene: 10. Germline V gene lookup returns CDR1 LNHNV and CDR2 YYDKDF (reference sequence). The CDR3 runs to 15 residues.

The chain links TRBV19 to TRBJ2-7; no firm D call. The CDR3 totals 14 residues. The ends were cut back, 5 bases at V and 1 base at J, with 12 bases in the middle. Germline CDR1 reads LNHDA; CDR2 reads SQIVND (reference sequence). In DNA, the CDR3 is TGTGCCAGTAGTCTACAGCGATATTCCTACGAGCAGTACTTC. Its protein is CASSLQRYSYEQYF. The full variable domain, with the rest looked up from reference TRBV19 and TRBJ2-7, is DGGITQSPKYLFRKEGQNVTLSCEQNLNHDAMYWYRQDPGQGLRLIYYSQIVNDFQKGDIAEGYSVSREKKESFPLTVTSAQKNPTAFYLCASSLQRYSYEQYFGPGTRLTVT.

J is TRBJ1-2 and V is TRBV6-5; 8 positions match TRBD1. Germline assignment: CDR1 MNHEY and CDR2 SVGAGI. V was pared by 0 bases and J by 8 bases, with 17 bases of the junction left unmatched. This CDR3 region has 18 residues. CDR3 sequence reads: CASSYSSGTGFSFGGYTF. The DNA of the CDR3 is TGTGCCAGCAGTTACTCTTCCGGGACAGGATTCTCTTTTGGCGGCTACACCTTC.

This clonotype came up a few times. The rearrangement uses TRBV12-3 or TRBV12-4 and TRBJ2-1, with D possibly being TRBD2 (6 bases). This CDR3 region has 15 residues. V gave up 6 bases and J gave up 4 bases, with 16 bases separating them. This CDR3 reads CASSPTRRGYNEQFF. CDR3 coding DNA: TGTGCCAGCAGCCCGACTCGGAGGGGATACAATGAGCAGTTCTTC.

The genes are TRBV20-1 and TRBJ1-2; TRBD1 agrees at 8 bases. This CDR3 has 15 residues. V lost 2 bases to trimming and J lost 5 bases; unmatched junction nucleotides: 10. Germline assignment: CDR1 DFQATT and CDR2 SNEGSKA (reference sequence). The CDR3 protein is CSARSTGQGTYGYTF. The CDR3 DNA is TGCAGTGCTAGATCCACTGGACAGGGAACTTATGGCTACACCTTC.

As to this clonotype: Compared with germline, one end of the junction differs, possibly owing to a read error. The gene calls are TRBV7-9 and TRBJ2-7, with 8 bases identical to TRBD1. The V gene's germline CDR1 is SEHNR and CDR2 FQNEAQ (reference sequence). The CDR3 is 16 residues long. In DNA form, the CDR3 reads TGTGCCAGCAGCTTAGGAGGAGTGGGACAGGACTACGAGCGGTACTTC. Translated, it gives CASSLGGVGQDYERYF.

This clonotype was seen a handful of times. The J gene is TRBJ2-6, the V gene TRBV7-3; 11 bases align to TRBD1. Per germline, CDR1 SGHTA and CDR2 FQGTGA. V lost 5 bases to trimming and J lost 2 bases; unmatched junction nucleotides: 8. This CDR3 comprises 18 residues. CDR3: CASSPRTGGFAGANVLTF. DNA of the CDR3: TGTGCCAGCAGCCCGCGGACAGGGGGCTTCGCTGGGGCCAACGTCCTGACTTTC.

The rearrangement joins TRBV6-5 to TRBJ2-7; D is uncertain. The CDR3 has 14 residues. Germline V gene sequence: CDR1 MNHEY, CDR2 SVGAGI. The V end lost 3 bases, the J end lost 0 bases, and 9 bases lay between the germline ends. CDR3 sequence reads: CASSYRSSSYEQYF. The CDR3, as DNA: TGTGCCAGCAGTTATAGGTCCAGCTCCTACGAGCAGTACTTC.

This chain joins TRBV9 and TRBJ2-1; D gene uncertain. Germline V gives CDR1 SGDLS, CDR2 YYNGEE. The CDR3 length is 12 residues. V lost 0 bases and J 9 bases, leaving 7 bases between the germline ends. The CDR3 DNA reads as TGTGCCAGCAGCGTAGCCGTGGGTGAGCAGTTCTTC. Protein sequence: CASSVAVGEQFF.

CDR3 bases: TGTGCCAGCAGCTTAAGAGAGGGGGCAGGTGTGAGTGAGCAGTTCTTC. The encoded protein is CASSLREGAGVSEQFF. This chain joins TRBV7-3 and TRBJ2-1, with 7 bases aligning to TRBD1. V was clipped by 1 base and J by 9 bases; unmatched bases: 12. Germline lookup yields CDR1 SGHTA and CDR2 FQGTGA. This CDR3 is 16 amino acids long. Full variable domain (missing parts from reference TRBV7-3 and TRBJ2-1): GAGVSQTPSNKVTEKGKYVELRCDPISGHTALYWYRQSLGQGPEFLIYFQGTGAADDSGLPNDRFFAVRPEGSVSTLKIQRTERGDSAVYLCASSLREGAGVSEQFFGPGTRLTVL.

The sample holds a few counts of this clonotype. V is TRBV5-1 and J is TRBJ2-3; D is undetermined. CDR1 is SGHRS, CDR2 YFSETQ, per germline. The CDR3 has 13 amino acids. The V gene lost 3 bases and the J gene lost 6 bases, with 11 bases spanning the gap. The DNA of the CDR3 is TGCGCCAGCAGCTCCACCGTGGAGGATACGCAGTATTTT. Translated: CASSSTVEDTQYF.

In regard to this clonotype: The junction departs from the called germline gene at one end, perhaps through a read error. The V call is TRBV10-3, the J call TRBJ2-7; 10 bases line up with TRBD1. Looked up from germline, CDR1 is ENHRY and CDR2 is SYGVKD. The CDR3 runs to 15 residues. This CDR3 reads CTISPRDRGYYEQYF. The CDR3 region has the DNA TGTACCATCAGTCCTCGGGACAGGGGCTACTACGAGCAGTACTTC.

This clonotype occurred a few times. The chain couples TRBV7-3 to TRBJ2-5; D unclear. This CDR3 spans 14 amino acids. Trimming removed 1 base from V and 2 bases from J, with 8 bases in between. Germline assignment: CDR1 SGHTA and CDR2 FQGTGA. The CDR3 loop is CASSLNAFQETQYF. The CDR3 region has the DNA TGTGCCAGCAGCTTAAATGCATTTCAAGAGACCCAGTACTTC.

The CDR3 here is CASRRQTSNQPQHF. For the CDR3, the DNA is TGTGCCAGCCGGAGGCAGACTAGCAATCAGCCCCAGCATTTT. The rearrangement uses TRBV2 and TRBJ1-5; D remains ambiguous. There are 14 residues in the CDR3. Germline CDR1 and CDR2: SNHLY and FYNNEI. The ends were cut back, 8 bases at V and 0 bases at J, with 11 bases in the middle.

About this clonotype itself: Compared with germline, one end of the junction differs, possibly owing to a read error. V is TRBV18 and J is TRBJ1-5, with a possible D match to TRBD1 (6 bases). This CDR3 spans 18 amino acids. Per the germline V gene, CDR1 is KGHSH and CDR2 is LQKENI. The CDR3 nucleotides are TGTGCCAGCTCCTCACGGGGTTCTACAGGGATTATCAATCGGCCCCAGCATTTT. Residues: CASSSRGSTGIINRPQHF.

This clonotype was seen ten or more times. This chain connects TRBV29-1 to TRBJ1-2; D gene unclear. V gave up 4 bases and J gave up 6 bases, with 3 bases separating them. CDR1 is SQVTM and CDR2 is ANQGSEA in the germline V gene. The CDR3 is 9 amino acids. CDR3 nucleotides: TGCAGCGTTGGGGATGGCTACACCTTC. Protein sequence: CSVGDGYTF. Full variable domain (remainder filled in from reference TRBV29-1 and TRBJ1-2): SAVISQKPSRDICQRGTSLTIQCQVDSQVTMMFWYRQQPGQSLTLIATANQGSEATYESGFVIDKFPISRPNLTFSTLTVSNMSPEDSSIYLCSVGDGYTFGSGTRLTVV.

This clonotype occurred many times. The V gene is TRBV30, the J gene TRBJ2-7, with D hard to call. From germline, CDR1 is GTSNPN and CDR2 SVGIG (reference sequence). V lost 5 bases and J lost 9, with 11 bases in between. The CDR3 is made up of 10 amino acids. CDR3 protein: CAWGDSGQYF. The CDR3 DNA follows: TGTGCCTGGGGGGATTCAGGGCAGTACTTC. Looking up the rest from reference TRBV30 and TRBJ2-7 gives the full variable domain: SQTIHQWPATLVQPVGSPLSLECTVEGTSNPNLYWYRQAAGRGLQLLFYSVGIGQISSEVPQNLSASRPQDRQFILSSKKLLLSDSGFYLCAWGDSGQYFGPGTRLTVT.